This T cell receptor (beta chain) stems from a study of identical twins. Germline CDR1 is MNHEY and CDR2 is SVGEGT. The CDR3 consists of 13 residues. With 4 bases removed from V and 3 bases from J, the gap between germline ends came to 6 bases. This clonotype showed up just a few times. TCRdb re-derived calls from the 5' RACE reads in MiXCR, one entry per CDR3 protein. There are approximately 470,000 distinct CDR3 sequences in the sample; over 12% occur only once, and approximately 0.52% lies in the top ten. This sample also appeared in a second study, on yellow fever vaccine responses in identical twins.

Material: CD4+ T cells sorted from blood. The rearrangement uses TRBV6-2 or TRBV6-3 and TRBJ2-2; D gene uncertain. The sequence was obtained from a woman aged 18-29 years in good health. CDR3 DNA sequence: TGTGCCAGCAGTTCCGGTTACACCGGGGAGCTGTTTTTT. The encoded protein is CASSSGYTGELFF.